This record concerns one TCR beta chain sequence. Its antigen is not identified. The data were taken from a study of regulatory T cells in long-lasting Graves disease. Study-wide findings and caveats: Few sampled subjects may have lowered accuracy. Preferential use of TRBV28, TRBJ1-2 and TRBJ2-5 was seen in persistent disease.

Stated time point: persistent/refractory GD, antithyroid drugs over 5 years with positive TRAb. PBMC-extracted RNA yielded the TCR library. An endocrinology unit in Xi'an, China, supplied the patients. Into tubes containing EDTA, approximately 9 milliliters of peripheral blood were drawn. The CDR3 has 21 residues. The germline gives CDR1 LGHNA, CDR2 YSLEER. V lost 4 bases to trimming and J lost 6 bases; unmatched junction nucleotides: 22. TCR beta libraries were built with iRepertoire HTBI primers and Arm-PCR of CDR3 regions. TCRdb recomputed calls from the multiplex PCR reads with MiXCR, one row per CDR3 protein. The sample lists a few hundred thousand distinct CDR3 sequences, roughly a quarter occurring once.

This clonotype was sampled from a female donor with Graves disease. This material consisted of peripheral blood mononuclear cells (PBMCs), taken when the disease was refractory, from a patient treated with antithyroid drugs. The gene calls are TRBV4-3 and TRBJ2-1; 12 positions agree with TRBD2. The CDR3 DNA sequence: TGCGCCAGCAGCCCCAAGGTATTCCGACTAGCGGGAGCCACTTGGGGCAATGAGCAGTTCTTC. Residues: CASSPKVFRLAGATWGNEQFF.